This T cell receptor (beta chain) derives from a study of OX40 agonist ivuxolimab in advanced cancers. With regard to the full study: Ivuxolimab was a fully human IgG2 agonistic monoclonal antibody targeting the costimulatory receptor OX40 (CD134). Intravenous ivuxolimab was administered to patients every 2 weeks at six dose levels: 0.01, 0.1, 0.3, 1.5, 3 and 10 mg/kg. Of the approximately 50 patients in dose escalation, 19 had hepatocellular carcinoma, some 15 had melanoma, 9 had renal cell carcinoma and 9 had head and neck cancer. The dose-escalation cohort was 82.7% male with a mean age of around 62 years, ranging from about 23 to 85. Prior anti-PD-1, anti-PD-L1 or anti-CTLA-4 therapy was permitted, and about two fifths of dose-escalation patients had received checkpoint inhibitors. Partial responses were achieved by three dose-escalation patients, of whom one had hepatocellular carcinoma and two had cutaneous melanoma. Peripheral TCRbeta sequencing aimed to test whether ivuxolimab altered TCR sequence diversity and caused clonal T-cell expansion. The paper covers the monotherapy dose-escalation part of the phase I ivuxolimab trial, which included N ≈ 50 patients.

Concerning this clone: This clone's antigen is unknown. One base away there is no much larger clone; base qualities are not given.

Overall study results and their limits: At doses from 0.1 to 3.0 mg/kg, clonal expansion was seen in both CD4+ and CD8+ blood T cells between baseline and week 6. After ivuxolimab, expanded clones were on average more numerous among CD8+ T cells than among CD4+ T cells. Antigen specificity was not determined for the clonally expanded peripheral T cells. Low levels of normalized T-cell clonal expansion were also shown by some nonresponding patients. In the 0.1-3.0 mg/kg groups, partial responders had among the lowest normalized peripheral clonal expansion, particularly in CD8+ T cells.

Genomic DNA was extracted from sorted cells for sequencing of the TCRbeta CDR3 region. The immunoSEQ Assay was used to sequence the TCRbeta CDR3 regions. Drawn from immuneACCESS, this table holds only the in-frame rearrangements with V and J called that TCRdb kept. Clones are partly lost; checked studies trace under half to an unresolved V gene and leave the rest unexplained. For this sample the table gives roughly 49,000 clones, of which approximately 84% were detected only once. The top ten hold about 2.9% of the sample. Patients with a history of autoimmune disease or receiving systemic immunosuppression were excluded from the trial. In every dose cohort, peripheral blood was drawn for TCR sequencing at baseline, cycle 4 day 1, and cycle 7 day 1. Samples were obtained from an open-label, multicenter, first-in-human phase I dose-escalation trial of ivuxolimab. Adults with locally advanced or metastatic melanoma, renal cell, hepatocellular, or head and neck squamous cell carcinoma were enrolled in the trial. Before TCR sequencing, CD4+ and CD8+ T cells were separately sorted from peripheral blood.

The cysteine opens and the phenylalanine closes a CDR3 of 13 amino acids. Just the 39-base CDR3 DNA is kept, in frame starting at base 1. Reading the germline V gene gives CDR1 WSHSY and CDR2 SAAADI. The V end loses 2 bases and the J end loses 9 bases, and a stretch of 14 bases separates them. In this chain, TRBV10-2 is recombined with TRBJ2-7; there is no confident call for the D gene. The source of this sequence is an adult with an advanced solid tumor such as melanoma, head and neck, liver or kidney cancer. Source: CD4+ or CD8+ T cells sorted from blood, taken in a trial of the OX40 agonist ivuxolimab. The base sequence is TGCGCCAGCAGTGAGGGCCGATCTCCGAGGCAGTACTTC. This sequence encodes CASSEGRSPRQYF.